The T cell receptor beta chain under discussion was sequenced for a study of vaccination effects on CD4 cells after COVID-19. This table comes from immunoSEQ multiplex PCR, and its TCRdb copy is limited to in-frame clones, with some not included. The sample includes about 38,000 clones, just under 85% seen only once; the top ten take approximately 2%. Of note for this clone: Its target is not known.

V shed 2 bases, J shed 4 bases, and the junction held 4 bases outside the gene matches. CDR3 length: 14 residues. CDR1 and CDR2 (germline): MNHEY, SMNVEV (reference sequence). Antigen-specific CD4+ T cells were first expanded with viral peptide pools by the ViraFEST assay and only then sequenced. Scientists isolated CD4+ T cells after an approximately 9-day culture period ended. Either the BNT162b2 or mRNA-1273 vaccine was given to participants in two doses. Sequencing was performed on CD4+ T cells from PBMCs cultured with HCoV-NL63 spike peptides, taken after COVID-19 vaccination. This chain uses TRBV27 with TRBJ1-2, with TRBD1 matching 7 bases. This clonotype was sampled from a human donor who received a COVID-19 vaccine. Some clones in this sample may be carry-over from other donors' samples. The CDR3 DNA follows: TGTGCCAGCAGTTTAAGGGGGACAGTCTATGGCTACACCTTC. It codes for CASSLRGTVYGYTF.